This TCR beta chain was identified in a study of cytomegalovirus exposure and HLA in healthy donors. Of note for this clone: A read error may produce the germline difference seen at one junction end.

60 Vbeta and 13 Jbeta primers were used in PCR. TCRdb keeps only in-frame clones here, not all; method: immunoSEQ multiplex PCR. The sample includes around 150,000 clones, 79% of them seen just once. Per germline, CDR1 SEHNR and CDR2 FQNEAQ (reference sequence). The CDR3 spans 16 residues. This rearrangement joins TRBV7-9 to TRBJ1-6; possible D gene TRBD1, 6 bases. This receptor was obtained from a human donor in good health. The sequencing sample was made of PBMCs. CDR3 DNA sequence: TGTTCCAGCAGCTTACCAACAGGGAATGTAGGTTCACCCCTCCACTTT. It translates to CSSSLPTGNVGSPLHF.